These 28 T cell receptor beta chains came from one sample sequenced in a study of cytomegalovirus exposure and HLA in healthy donors. The PCR employed 60 Vbeta primers together with 13 Jbeta primers. Sequenced by immunoSEQ multiplex PCR; TCRdb stores in-frame clones only, minus some. This table lists approximately 130,000 clones. The sample taken for sequencing was PBMCs. All receptors come from a woman aged 55-70 years in good health and CMV-seronegative.

This rearrangement joins TRBV2 to TRBJ2-4; no clear D gene. V shed 3 bases and J shed 4 bases, with 13 bases lying between them. The CDR3 sequence is 15 residues long. The germline V gene has CDR1 SNHLY and CDR2 FYNNEI. This CDR3 is CASSDALPGKNIQYF. The CDR3 DNA follows: TGTGCCAGCAGTGATGCTCTACCCGGGAAAAACATTCAGTACTTC.

The J gene is TRBJ2-5, the V gene TRBV18; no firm D call. CDR1 and CDR2 from the germline V gene are KGHSH and LQKENI. CDR3 size: 15 residues. Trimming removed 3 bases at V and 1 base at J, with 12 bases between. CDR3 amino acids: CASSPTRPRQETQYF. CDR3 nucleotides: TGTGCCAGCTCACCCACCAGGCCGCGCCAAGAGACCCAGTACTTC.

This chain links TRBV7-9 with TRBJ2-5, with D tentatively TRBD2 (6 bases). Germline values: CDR1 SEHNR, CDR2 FQNEAQ (reference sequence). V was clipped by 3 bases and J by 1 base, with 9 bases between them. CDR3 length equals 14 residues. CDR3: CASSFWGVQETQYF. The CDR3 nucleotides are TGTGCCAGCAGCTTTTGGGGGGTCCAAGAGACCCAGTACTTC.

The chain carries TRBV27 and TRBJ2-7; D is possibly TRBD2 (7 bases). Trimming shortened V by 5 bases and J by 4 bases, and 30 bases separated the two germline ends. Germline CDR1 is MNHEY and CDR2 is SMNVEV (reference sequence). This CDR3 comprises 19 residues. CDR3 bases: TGTGCCAGCAGTAACGTATCAAAACGAGGGGGGGGGCCGGTGTACGAGCAGTACTTC. Translation gives CASSNVSKRGGGPVYEQYF.

The J gene is TRBJ2-7, the V gene TRBV28; tentative D call: TRBD2 (6 bases). The germline V and J ends were trimmed by 5 bases and 7 bases, with 12 bases remaining between them. Germline loops: CDR1 MDHEN, CDR2 SYDVKM. This CDR3 comprises 12 residues. The CDR3, as DNA: TGTGCCAGCAGTCCTTCAGGGAGGGAGCAGTACTTC. It codes for CASSPSGREQYF.

This CDR3 reads CASSYSRQGGSPLHF. CDR3 nucleotide sequence: TGTGCCAGCAGTTACTCGAGACAGGGCGGTTCACCCCTCCACTTT. V gene TRBV6-5 combines with J gene TRBJ1-6; 7 bases agree with TRBD1. Germline V gene lookup returns CDR1 MNHEY and CDR2 SVGAGI. V trimming: 0 bases; J trimming: 9 bases; junction bases outside the gene matches: 5. This CDR3 region has 15 residues.

The CDR3 protein is CASSIESGGTIGNEQFF. The CDR3 coding sequence is TGTGCCAGTAGTATAGAGTCGGGCGGGACGATTGGGAATGAGCAGTTCTTC. This rearrangement joins TRBV19 to TRBJ2-1, with D maybe TRBD2 (6 bases). The germline V gene encodes CDR1 LNHDA and CDR2 SQIVND (reference sequence). CDR3 size: 17 residues. V lost 0 bases to trimming and J lost 7 bases, with 19 bases between them.

V is TRBV13 and J is TRBJ1-3; no clear D gene. The CDR3 sequence is 13 residues long. Trimming removed 5 bases at V and 1 base at J, with 6 bases between. Germline loops: CDR1 PRHDT, CDR2 FYEKMQ (reference sequence). CDR3 DNA: TGTGCCAGCAGCAGTCAGTCTGGAAACACCATATATTTT. Protein: CASSSQSGNTIYF. The whole variable domain, remainder taken from reference TRBV13 and TRBJ1-3, is AAGVIQSPRHLIKEKRETATLKCYPIPRHDTVYWYQQGPGQDPQFLISFYEKMQSDKGSIPDRFSAQQFSDYHSELNMSSLELGDSALYFCASSSQSGNTIYFGEGSWLTVV.

About this clone itself: A read error may account for a junction end that differs from germline. The V call is TRBV28, the J call TRBJ2-5; 7 nucleotides match TRBD1. This CDR3 region has 14 residues. Germline V CDR1 and CDR2: MDHEN, SYDVKM. DNA of the CDR3: TGTGCCAGCAGTCTATGGGACAGACAAGAGACCCAGTACTTC. Its translation: CASSLWDRQETQYF. The full variable domain, rest sourced from reference TRBV28 and TRBJ2-5, is DVKVTQSSRYLVKRTGEKVFLECVQDMDHENMFWYRQDPGLGLRLIYFSYDVKMKEKGDIPEGYSVSREKKERFSLILESASTNQTSMYLCASSLWDRQETQYFGPGTRLLVL.

The V and J genes are TRBV27 and TRBJ2-2; D is ambiguous. The CDR3 runs 14 residues. CDR1 is MNHEY, CDR2 SMNVEV, per germline (reference sequence). V was pared by 7 bases and J by 2 bases, with 11 bases between. CDR3 bases: TGTGCCAGCAAGCGCGGCGGTAACACCGGGGAGCTGTTTTTT. It is translated as CASKRGGNTGELFF.

The rearrangement joins TRBV6-6 to TRBJ2-7, with a weak D call TRBD2 (6 bases). Germline V lookup: CDR1 MNHNY, CDR2 SVGAGI (reference sequence). The length of the CDR3 is 14 residues. The germline V and J ends were trimmed by 6 bases and 2 bases, with 14 bases remaining between them. CDR3 coding DNA: TGTGCCAGCAGCAACACCGGGGAGGCCTACGAGCAGTACTTC. Translated, it gives CASSNTGEAYEQYF.

The CDR3 sequence is CASSLALIPEQYF. CDR3 DNA: TGTGCCAGCAGCTTGGCCTTAATTCCCGAGCAGTACTTC. The chain has TRBV5-5 and TRBJ2-7; no reliable D call. The CDR3 runs to 13 residues. V shed 0 bases and J shed 6 bases, with 10 bases lying between them. The germline V gene has CDR1 SGHKS and CDR2 YYEKEE (reference sequence). Full variable domain (remainder filled in from reference TRBV5-5 and TRBJ2-7): DAGVTQSPTHLIKTRGQQVTLRCSPISGHKSVSWYQQVLGQGPQFIFQYYEKEERGRGNFPDRFSARQFPNYSSELNVNALLLGDSALYLCASSLALIPEQYFGPGTRLTVT.

V and J are TRBV9 and TRBJ2-5, with D perhaps matching TRBD2 (5 bases). Germline-derived CDR1 and CDR2 are SGDLS and YYNGEE. This CDR3 has 15 residues. Deletions cut 0 bases from V and 5 bases from J, with 14 bases between. Here the CDR3 reads CASSVEGNTGETQYF. DNA of the CDR3: TGTGCCAGCAGCGTAGAGGGAAACACGGGGGAGACCCAGTACTTC.

The chain carries TRBV7-6 and TRBJ1-5; no firm D call. Germline CDR1 and CDR2: SGHVS and FNYEAQ. The V end lost 2 bases, the J end lost 5 bases, and 7 bases lay between the germline ends. This CDR3 is built from 13 residues. The CDR3 bases are TGTGCCAGCAGCTTATACCGAGATCAGCCCCAGCATTTT. Translating gives CASSLYRDQPQHF.

The rearrangement uses TRBV6-5 and TRBJ1-2; possible D gene TRBD1, 6 bases. Germline V gives CDR1 MNHEY, CDR2 SVGAGI. This CDR3 contains 13 residues. V shed 2 bases and J shed 2 bases, with 6 bases lying between them. The CDR3: CASSYQGNYGYTF. As DNA, the CDR3 is TGTGCCAGCAGTTACCAGGGGAACTATGGCTACACCTTC.

The chain links TRBV5-1 to TRBJ2-5; possible D gene TRBD2, 6 bases. Trimming stripped 4 bases from V and 4 bases from J, with 23 bases between. The CDR3 totals 17 residues. CDR1 and CDR2 from the germline V gene are SGHRS and YFSETQ. The CDR3 coding sequence is TGCGCCAGCAGCGCCGCTGGCGGAGGGGAAACAGGAGAGACCCAGTACTTC. Protein: CASSAAGGGETGETQYF.

The chain couples TRBV6-5 to TRBJ2-7; 7 bases are shared with TRBD1. The CDR3 runs to 13 residues. Losses at the gene ends were 6 bases for V and 6 bases for J; bases not matched to a gene: 8. Germline lookup yields CDR1 MNHEY and CDR2 SVGAGI. The CDR3 DNA reads TGTGCCAGCAGCCTCGCTGACAGGGCCGAGCAGTACTTC. Protein sequence: CASSLADRAEQYF.

This chain uses TRBV20-1 with TRBJ2-5, with D possibly matching TRBD1 (5 bases). Germline lookup yields CDR1 DFQATT and CDR2 SNEGSKA (reference sequence). The CDR3 is made up of 11 amino acids. The V end was cut by 4 bases, the J end by 5 bases, with 8 bases between. In DNA, the CDR3 is TGCAGTGCTACGGACATGGAGACCCAGTACTTC. Amino acid sequence: CSATDMETQYF.

The CDR3 sequence is CASTSRNEQFF. CDR3 coding DNA: TGTGCCAGCACGTCCAGGAATGAGCAGTTCTTC. The V and J genes are TRBV6-5 and TRBJ2-1; D not resolved. V lost 7 bases and J lost 7, with 8 bases in between. Germline loops: CDR1 MNHEY, CDR2 SVGAGI. This CDR3 is built from 11 residues.

The chain combines TRBV5-1 with TRBJ1-1; D gene ambiguous. The ends were cut back, 0 bases at V and 0 bases at J, with 12 bases in the middle. Germline values: CDR1 SGHRS, CDR2 YFSETQ. CDR3 length: 16 amino acids. The CDR3 DNA reads as TGCGCCAGCAGCTTGGAGATTGGCAGGTTGAACACTGAAGCTTTCTTT. Encoded protein: CASSLEIGRLNTEAFF.

The rearrangement joins TRBV4-1 to TRBJ2-7, with 8 bases aligning to TRBD1. Trimming at V came to 1 base and at J to 3 bases, leaving 11 bases not matched to a gene. Germline CDR1 MGHRA, CDR2 YSYEKL. The CDR3 loop spans 17 amino acids. CDR3 nucleotide sequence: TGCGCCAGCAGCCAAGTCATGGACAGGGCCGATTTCTACGAGCAGTACTTC. This encodes CASSQVMDRADFYEQYF.

V gene TRBV23-1 combines with J gene TRBJ2-7; 9 bases are a match to TRBD1. TRBV23-1 is known as an ORF, though its function is uncertain. Trimming cost V 1 base and J 0 bases; bases outside gene matches: 28. This CDR3 comprises 24 residues. The CDR3 region has the DNA TGCGCCAGCAGTCAATTGGGGACCCTCCCGGTGAGGGACAGGGTCGCGCGTAGCTCCTACGAGCAGTACTTC. Its protein is CASSQLGTLPVRDRVARSSYEQYF.

V and J are TRBV10-3 and TRBJ1-2; D is possibly TRBD1 (5 bases). V dropped 8 bases and J dropped 8 bases, with 12 bases sitting between them. The CDR3 spans 11 residues. The germline V gene encodes CDR1 ENHRY and CDR2 SYGVKD. CDR3 DNA sequence: TGTGCCATCGGGGCCGCGGTCGGCTACACCTTC. It translates to CAIGAAVGYTF.

The J gene is TRBJ1-4, the V gene TRBV11-2; no reliable D call. Per the germline V gene, CDR1 is SGHAT and CDR2 is FQNNGV. This CDR3 is 15 amino acids long. The CDR3 sequence is CAKALLPATNEKLFF. CDR3 coding DNA: TGTGCGAAAGCACTCCTACCCGCAACTAATGAAAAACTGTTTTTT.

The J gene is TRBJ2-7, the V gene TRBV7-9; 8 nucleotides line up with TRBD2. CDR1 and CDR2 (germline): SEHNR, FQNEAQ (reference sequence). The CDR3 spans 15 residues. With V trimmed by 4 bases and J by 3 bases, 8 bases remained unmatched. The CDR3 region is CASSSERGQGYEQYF. Written as DNA, the CDR3 is TGTGCCAGCAGCTCCGAGCGGGGGCAGGGCTACGAGCAGTACTTC. The whole variable domain, filled in from reference TRBV7-9 and TRBJ2-7, reads DTGVSQNPRHKITKRGQNVTFRCDPISEHNRLYWYRQTLGQGPEFLTYFQNEAQLEKSRLLSDRFSAERPKGSFSTLEIQRTEQGDSAMYLCASSSERGQGYEQYFGPGTRLTVT.

The chain couples TRBV10-2 to TRBJ2-7; 11 bases agree with TRBD2. Germline trimming cut 2 bases from V and 3 bases from J; bases unmatched to any gene: 3. Germline V gene lookup returns CDR1 WSHSY and CDR2 SAAADI. The CDR3 contains 15 residues. The chain's CDR3 is CASSEAGTSGYEQYF. The CDR3 DNA reads as TGCGCCAGCAGTGAGGCGGGGACTAGCGGCTACGAGCAGTACTTC.

This chain uses TRBV7-3 with TRBJ2-2, with 8 bases lining up with TRBD1. This CDR3 has 15 residues. V was pared by 6 bases and J by 4 bases, with 7 bases of the junction left unmatched. The germline gives CDR1 SGHTA, CDR2 FQGTGA. This CDR3 is CASSYGQGGTGELFF. The DNA for the CDR3 is TGTGCCAGCAGTTACGGACAGGGTGGCACCGGGGAGCTGTTTTTT.

The J gene is TRBJ2-5, the V gene TRBV15; weak D call: TRBD2 (6 bases). V was shortened by 3 bases and J by 2 bases, with 19 bases between the two germline ends. The V gene's germline CDR1 is LNHNV and CDR2 YYDKDF (reference sequence). CDR3 size: 17 residues. In nucleotides, the CDR3 is TGTGCCACCAGCAGGGGCGAGCGGGCGGGTGCTCAAGAGACCCAGTACTTC. Its protein product is CATSRGERAGAQETQYF.